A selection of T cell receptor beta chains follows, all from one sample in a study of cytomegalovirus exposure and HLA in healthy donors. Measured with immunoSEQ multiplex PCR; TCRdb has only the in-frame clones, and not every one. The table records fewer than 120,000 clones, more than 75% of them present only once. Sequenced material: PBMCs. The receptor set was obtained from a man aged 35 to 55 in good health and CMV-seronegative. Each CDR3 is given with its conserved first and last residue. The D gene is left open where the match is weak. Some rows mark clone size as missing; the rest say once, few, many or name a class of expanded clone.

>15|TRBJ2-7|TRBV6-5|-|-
TGTGCCAGCAGTTACTCGAGGGTCTACTCCTACGAGCAGTACTTC
CASSYSRVYSYEQYF
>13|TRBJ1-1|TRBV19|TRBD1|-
TGTGCCAGTAGGCACAGGGGGAACACTGAAGCTTTCTTT
CASRHRGNTEAFF
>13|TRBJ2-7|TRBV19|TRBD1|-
TGTGCCAGTAGTAGACAGGGGTCCTACGAGCAGTACTTC
CASSRQGSYEQYF
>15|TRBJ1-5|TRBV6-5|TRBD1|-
TGTGCCAGCAGCCCGGGACAGGGCCAAAATCAGCCCCAGCATTTT
CASSPGQGQNQPQHF
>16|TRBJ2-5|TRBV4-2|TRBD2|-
TGTGCCAGCAGCCGCACTAATAGCGGGGGACAAGAGACCCAGTACTTC
CASSRTNSGGQETQYF
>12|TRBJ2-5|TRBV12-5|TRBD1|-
TGTGCTAGTGGCCTTCCCCGGGGACAGGTTAACTTC
CASGLPRGQVNF
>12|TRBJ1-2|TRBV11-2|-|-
TGTGCCAGCAGCTACAGGGAGTATGGCTACACCTTC
CASSYREYGYTF
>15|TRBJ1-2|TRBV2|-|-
TGTGCCAGCAGTGTCCCGGACAGTAGCAACTATGGCTACACCTTC
CASSVPDSSNYGYTF
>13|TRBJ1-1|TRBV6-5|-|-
TGTGCCAGCACGGGACAACCGAACACTGAAGCTTTCTTT
CASTGQPNTEAFF
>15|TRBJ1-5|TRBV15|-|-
TGTGCCACCAGCAGAGATCGGGGGGCTGGTCAGCCCCAGCATTTT
CATSRDRGAGQPQHF
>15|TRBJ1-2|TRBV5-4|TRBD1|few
TGTGCCAGCAGCCTTCCGGGACAGGGGTCCTATGGCTACACCTTC
CASSLPGQGSYGYTF
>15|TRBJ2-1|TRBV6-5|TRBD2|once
TGTGCCAGCAGGGTAGCGGGGGCCCGGGGGGGTGAGCAGTTCTTC
CASRVAGARGGEQFF
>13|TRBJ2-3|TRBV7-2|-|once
TGTGCCAGCAGTCCCATTACTACAGATACGCAGTATTTT
CASSPITTDTQYF
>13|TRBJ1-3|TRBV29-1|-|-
TGCAGCGTTGAGACGGGGTCTGGAAACACCATATATTTT
CSVETGSGNTIYF
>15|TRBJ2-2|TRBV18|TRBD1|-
TGTGCCAGCTCCCCCTCCGGGACAGGGAAGGCTGAGCTGTTTTTT
CASSPSGTGKAELFF
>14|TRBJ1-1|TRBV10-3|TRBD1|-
TGTGCCATCAGGCCAGGGGGAAGACGTACTGAAGCTTTCTTT
CAIRPGGRRTEAFF
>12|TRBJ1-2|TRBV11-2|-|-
TGTGCCAGCAGCCGGTGGACAGCGGGCTACACCTTC
CASSRWTAGYTF
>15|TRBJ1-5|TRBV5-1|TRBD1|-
TGCGCCAGCAGCGCCGGGACAGGTAGCAATCAGCCCCAGCATTTT
CASSAGTGSNQPQHF
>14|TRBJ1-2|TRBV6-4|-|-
TGTGCCAGCAGCGCCCGATCCGGGAACTATGGCTACACCTTC
CASSARSGNYGYTF
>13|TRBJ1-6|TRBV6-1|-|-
TGTGCCAGCACCAAGGGAGGGAACTCACCCCTCCACTTT
CASTKGGNSPLHF
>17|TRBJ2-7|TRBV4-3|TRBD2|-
TGCGCCAGCAGCCAAGAACGGGAGGACTTACTCGCCTACGAGCAGTACTTC
CASSQEREDLLAYEQYF
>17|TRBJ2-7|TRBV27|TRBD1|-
TGTGCCAGCAGTTATCAACGCCTTACAGGGGTAAGCTACGAGCAGTACTTC
CASSYQRLTGVSYEQYF
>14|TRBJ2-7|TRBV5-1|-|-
TGCGCCAGCAGCTTGATTGCCAGCTCCTACGAGCAGTACTTC
CASSLIASSYEQYF
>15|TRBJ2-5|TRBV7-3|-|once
TGTGCCAGCAGTCCCGGGCCAGGGTCTGGTGAGACCCAGTACTTC
CASSPGPGSGETQYF
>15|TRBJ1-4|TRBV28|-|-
TGTGCCACCCGGCGGGACGCTGCAACTAATGAAAAACTGTTTTTT
CATRRDAATNEKLFF
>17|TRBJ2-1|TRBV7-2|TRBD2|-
TGTGCCAGCAGCCGGGTCGCTAGCGGGGGGGCCCGCAATGAGCAGTTCTTC
CASSRVASGGARNEQFF
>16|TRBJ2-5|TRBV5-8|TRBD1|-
TGTGCCAGCAGCCCGGGGGACAGGATGAGGGAAGAGACCCAGTACTTC
CASSPGDRMREETQYF
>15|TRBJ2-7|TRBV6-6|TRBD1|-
TGTGCCAGCAGTTACTGGCGGACAGGGGGAGACGAGCAGTACTTC
CASSYWRTGGDEQYF
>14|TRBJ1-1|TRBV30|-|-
TGTGCCTGGGTCTATTCGGGAGGGAACACTGAAGCTTTCTTT
CAWVYSGGNTEAFF
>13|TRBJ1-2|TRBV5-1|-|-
TGCGCCAGCAGCTTGGGAACGGGAAATGGCTACACCTTC
CASSLGTGNGYTF
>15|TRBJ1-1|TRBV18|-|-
TGTGCCAGCTCACCAAGGGAGGGTCTCGACACTGAAGCTTTCTTT
CASSPREGLDTEAFF
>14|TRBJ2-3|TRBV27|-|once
TGTGCCAGCACCGACAGGCTAAGCACAGATACGCAGTATTTT
CASTDRLSTDTQYF
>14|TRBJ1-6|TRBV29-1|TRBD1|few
TGCAGCGTCAACAGGGGCCCCTATAATTCACCCCTCCACTTT
CSVNRGPYNSPLHF
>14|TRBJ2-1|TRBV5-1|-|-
TGCGCCAGCAGGCTCGGGGGTCTGGGGAATGAGCAGTTCTTC
CASRLGGLGNEQFF
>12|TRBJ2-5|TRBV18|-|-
TGTGCCAGCTCACGCCGGGAAGAGACCCAGTACTTC
CASSRREETQYF
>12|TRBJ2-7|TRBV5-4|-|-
TGTGCCAGCAGCCGCGGTTCCTACGAGCAGTACTTC
CASSRGSYEQYF
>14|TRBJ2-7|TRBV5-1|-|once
TGCGCCAGCAGCGCCTCACAGGGTATCTACGAGCAGTACTTC
CASSASQGIYEQYF
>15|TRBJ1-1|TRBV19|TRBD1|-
TGTGCCAGTAGTAAAAGGGGGCTCACCGGCGAGGGGGCTTTCTTT
CASSKRGLTGEGAFF
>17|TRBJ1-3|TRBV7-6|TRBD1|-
TGTGCCAGCAGCTTAGGACAGGGATTTTGGGATGGAAACACCATATATTTT
CASSLGQGFWDGNTIYF
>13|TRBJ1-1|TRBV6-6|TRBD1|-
TGTGCCAGCAGCCAGGGGGCGCGGACTGAAGCTTTCTTT
CASSQGARTEAFF
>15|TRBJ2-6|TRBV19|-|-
TGTGCCAGTAGTACGGGACTCCTGAGAGCCAACGTCCTGACTTTC
CASSTGLLRANVLTF
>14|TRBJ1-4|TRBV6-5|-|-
TGTGCCAGCAGCTGGACAGCAAGTAATGAAAAACTGTTTTTT
CASSWTASNEKLFF
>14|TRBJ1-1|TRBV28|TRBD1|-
TGTGCCAGCAGTTATACAGGGGATAACACTGAAGCTTTCTTT
CASSYTGDNTEAFF
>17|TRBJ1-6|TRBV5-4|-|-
TGTGCCAGCAGCTCAGGAGGGCTTCTCGGCTATAATTCACCCCTCCACTTT
CASSSGGLLGYNSPLHF
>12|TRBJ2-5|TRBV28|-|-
TGTGCCAGCAGTCTCAGCCAAGAGACCCAGTACTTC
CASSLSQETQYF
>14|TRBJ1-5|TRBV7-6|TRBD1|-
TGTGCCAGCAGCCTAAGGACAGGGGGTCAGCCCCAGCATTTT
CASSLRTGGQPQHF
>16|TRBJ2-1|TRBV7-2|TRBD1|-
TGTGCCAGCAGCCCACAGACAGGGCGTTCGGGAAATGAGCAGTTCTTC
CASSPQTGRSGNEQFF
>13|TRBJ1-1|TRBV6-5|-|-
TGTGCCAGCAGTTACAGGGGGAACACTGAAGCTTTCTTT
CASSYRGNTEAFF
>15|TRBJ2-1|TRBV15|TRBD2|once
TGTGCCACCAGCAGCCAAAGACTAGCGGGGAATGAGCAGTTCTTC
CATSSQRLAGNEQFF
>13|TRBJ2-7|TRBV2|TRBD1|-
TGTGCCAGCAGACGGGACAGGGGGTACGAGCAGTACTTC
CASRRDRGYEQYF
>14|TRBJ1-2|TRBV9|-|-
TGTGCCAGCAGCGTAGTAGAGGGTCAGGCTGGCTACACCTTC
CASSVVEGQAGYTF
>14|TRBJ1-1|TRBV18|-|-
TGTGCCAGCTCACCAGCGGAGGGGCGAACTGAAGCTTTCTTT
CASSPAEGRTEAFF